This note documents a single T cell receptor beta chain sequence. The sample originates from a study of blood T cell repertoires in COVID-19. Trimming at V came to 6 bases and at J to 4 bases, leaving 3 bases not matched to a gene. This CDR3 spans 13 amino acids. Per germline, CDR1 MDHEN and CDR2 SYDVKM. Here immunoSEQ multiplex PCR was the method, and the copy in TCRdb shows in-frame clones only, minus some. This table holds hundreds of thousands of clones, roughly 84% found once. Source material: peripheral blood. The J gene is TRBJ2-3, the V gene TRBV28, with 8 nucleotides matching TRBD1. The TCR comes from a woman in her fifties or sixties with acute or convalescent COVID-19. The CDR3 DNA reads as TGTGCCAGCAGGGGACAGGCATCAGATACGCAGTATTTT. It is translated as CASRGQASDTQYF.